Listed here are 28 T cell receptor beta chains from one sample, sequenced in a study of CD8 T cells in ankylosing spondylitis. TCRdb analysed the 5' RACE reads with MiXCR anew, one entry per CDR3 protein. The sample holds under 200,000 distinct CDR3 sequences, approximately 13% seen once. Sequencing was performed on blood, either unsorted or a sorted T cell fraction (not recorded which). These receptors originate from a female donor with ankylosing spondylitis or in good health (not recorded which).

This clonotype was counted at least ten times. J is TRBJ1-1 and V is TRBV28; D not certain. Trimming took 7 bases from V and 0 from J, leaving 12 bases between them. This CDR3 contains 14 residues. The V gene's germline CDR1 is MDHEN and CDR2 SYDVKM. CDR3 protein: CASTPGRLNTEAFF. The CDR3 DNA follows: TGTGCCAGCACCCCAGGCAGGTTGAACACTGAAGCTTTCTTT.

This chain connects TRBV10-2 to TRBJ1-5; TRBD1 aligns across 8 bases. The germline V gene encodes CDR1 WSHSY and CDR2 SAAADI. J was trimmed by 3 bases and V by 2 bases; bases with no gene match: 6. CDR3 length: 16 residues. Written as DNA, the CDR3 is TGCGCCAGCAGTGAGATCGGGACAGGTACCAATCAGCCCCAGCATTTT. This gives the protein CASSEIGTGTNQPQHF.

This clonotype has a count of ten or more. This CDR3 is CSARGRARNIQYF. CDR3 bases: TGCAGTGCTAGAGGCAGAGCCCGGAACATTCAGTACTTC. The chain uses TRBV20-1 and TRBJ2-4; D gene uncertain. The CDR3 totals 13 residues. CDR1 DFQATT and CDR2 SNEGSKA come from the germline V gene (reference sequence). With 1 base removed from V and 7 bases from J, the gap between germline ends came to 11 bases.

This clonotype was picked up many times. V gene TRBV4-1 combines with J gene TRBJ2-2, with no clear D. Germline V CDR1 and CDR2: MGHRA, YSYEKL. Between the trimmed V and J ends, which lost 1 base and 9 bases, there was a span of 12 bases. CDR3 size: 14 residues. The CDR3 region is CASSQVPRSRELFF. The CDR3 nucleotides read TGCGCCAGCAGCCAAGTACCCAGGAGCAGGGAGCTGTTTTTT.

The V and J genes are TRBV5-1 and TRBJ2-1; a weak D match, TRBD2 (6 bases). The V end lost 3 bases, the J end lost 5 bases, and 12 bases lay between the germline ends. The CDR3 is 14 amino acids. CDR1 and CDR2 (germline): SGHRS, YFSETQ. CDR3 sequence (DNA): TGCGCCAGCAGCTCCCTAGCGCAAAACAATGAGCAGTTCTTC. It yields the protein CASSSLAQNNEQFF.

CDR3 protein: CASSLGASYNEQFF. The CDR3 nucleotides are TGTGCCAGCAGTTTAGGTGCCTCCTACAATGAGCAGTTCTTC. The chain combines TRBV12-3 or TRBV12-4 with TRBJ2-1; unclear D gene. V lost 1 base to trimming and J lost 0 bases, with 4 bases between them. This CDR3 is 14 amino acids long.

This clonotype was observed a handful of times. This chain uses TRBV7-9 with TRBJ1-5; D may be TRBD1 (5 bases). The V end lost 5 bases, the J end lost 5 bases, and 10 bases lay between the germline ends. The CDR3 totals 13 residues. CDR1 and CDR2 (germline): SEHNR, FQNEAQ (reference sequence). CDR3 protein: CASSLPGDQPQHF. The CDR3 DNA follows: TGTGCCAGCAGCCTTCCGGGGGATCAGCCCCAGCATTTT.

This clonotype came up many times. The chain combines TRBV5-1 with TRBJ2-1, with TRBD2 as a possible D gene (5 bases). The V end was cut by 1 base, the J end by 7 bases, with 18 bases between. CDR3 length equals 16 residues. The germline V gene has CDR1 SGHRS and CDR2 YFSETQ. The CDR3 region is CASSLRSAADLNEQFF. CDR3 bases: TGCGCCAGCAGCTTGAGGTCAGCGGCCGACTTAAATGAGCAGTTCTTC.

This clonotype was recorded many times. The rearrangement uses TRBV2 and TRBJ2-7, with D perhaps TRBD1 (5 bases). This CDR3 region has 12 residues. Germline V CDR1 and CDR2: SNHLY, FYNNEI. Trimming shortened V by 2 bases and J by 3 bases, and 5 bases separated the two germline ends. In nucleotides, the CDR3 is TGTGCCAGCAGTGAACAGGGCTACGAGCAGTACTTC. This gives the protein CASSEQGYEQYF.

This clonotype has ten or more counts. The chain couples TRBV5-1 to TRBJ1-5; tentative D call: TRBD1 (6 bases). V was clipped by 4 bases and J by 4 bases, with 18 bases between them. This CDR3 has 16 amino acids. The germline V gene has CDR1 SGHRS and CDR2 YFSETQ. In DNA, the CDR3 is TGCGCCAGCAGCGATGGGACACTCGGCTCTAATCAGCCCCAGCATTTT. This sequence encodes CASSDGTLGSNQPQHF. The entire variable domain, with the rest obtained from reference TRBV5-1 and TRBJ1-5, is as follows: KAGVTQTPRYLIKTRGQQVTLSCSPISGHRSVSWYQQTPGQGLQFLFEYFSETQRNKGNFPGRFSGRQFSNSRSEMNVSTLELGDSALYLCASSDGTLGSNQPQHFGDGTRLSIL.

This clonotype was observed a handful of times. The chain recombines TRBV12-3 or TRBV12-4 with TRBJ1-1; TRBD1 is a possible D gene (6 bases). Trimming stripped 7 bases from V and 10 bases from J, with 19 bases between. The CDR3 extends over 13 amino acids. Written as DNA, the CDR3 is TGTGCCAGCACCAGACGCGGGGGGGCGGGAGCTTTCTTT. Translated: CASTRRGGAGAFF.

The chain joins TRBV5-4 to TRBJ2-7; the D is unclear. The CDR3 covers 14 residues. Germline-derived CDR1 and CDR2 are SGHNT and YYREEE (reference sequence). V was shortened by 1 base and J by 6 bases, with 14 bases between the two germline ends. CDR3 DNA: TGTGCCAGCAGCTTGATGGTCCCCCAGTTCGAGCAGTACTTC. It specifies CASSLMVPQFEQYF.

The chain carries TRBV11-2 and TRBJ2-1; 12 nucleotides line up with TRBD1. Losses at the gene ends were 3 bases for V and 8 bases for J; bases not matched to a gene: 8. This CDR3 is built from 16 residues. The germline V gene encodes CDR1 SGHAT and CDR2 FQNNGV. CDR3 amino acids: CASSLRSGTGGYEQFF. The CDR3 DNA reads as TGTGCCAGCAGCTTGAGGTCCGGGACAGGGGGCTATGAGCAGTTCTTC.

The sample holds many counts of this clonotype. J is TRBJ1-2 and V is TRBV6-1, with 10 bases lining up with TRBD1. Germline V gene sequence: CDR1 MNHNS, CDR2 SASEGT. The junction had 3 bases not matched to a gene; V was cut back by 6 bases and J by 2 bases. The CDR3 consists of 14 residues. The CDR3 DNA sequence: TGTGCCAGCAGGCCGGGACAGGGGAACTATGGCTACACCTTC. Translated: CASRPGQGNYGYTF.

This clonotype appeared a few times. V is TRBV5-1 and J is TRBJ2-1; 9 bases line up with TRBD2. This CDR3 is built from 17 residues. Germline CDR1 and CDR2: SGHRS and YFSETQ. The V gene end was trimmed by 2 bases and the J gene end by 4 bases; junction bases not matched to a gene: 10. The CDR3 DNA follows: TGCGCCAGCAGCTTCGGCCTACTAGCGGGCCCTTACAATGAGCAGTTCTTC. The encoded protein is CASSFGLLAGPYNEQFF.

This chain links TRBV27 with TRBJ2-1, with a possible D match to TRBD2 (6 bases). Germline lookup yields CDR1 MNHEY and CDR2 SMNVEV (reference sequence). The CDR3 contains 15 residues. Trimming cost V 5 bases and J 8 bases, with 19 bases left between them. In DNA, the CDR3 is TGTGCCAGCAGTACCTCGGGAGTGAGGGGTGATGAGCAGTTCTTC. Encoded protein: CASSTSGVRGDEQFF.

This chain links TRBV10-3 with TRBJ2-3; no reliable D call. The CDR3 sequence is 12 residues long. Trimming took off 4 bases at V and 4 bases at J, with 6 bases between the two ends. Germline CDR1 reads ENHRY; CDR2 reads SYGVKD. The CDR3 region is CAISGGADTQYF. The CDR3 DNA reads TGTGCCATCAGTGGTGGAGCAGATACGCAGTATTTT.

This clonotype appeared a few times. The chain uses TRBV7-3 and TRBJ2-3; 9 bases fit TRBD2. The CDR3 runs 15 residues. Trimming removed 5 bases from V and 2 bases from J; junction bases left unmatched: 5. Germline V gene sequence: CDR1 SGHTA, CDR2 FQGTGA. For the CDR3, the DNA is TGTGCCAGCAGCCCTAGCGGGATTTACACAGATACGCAGTATTTT. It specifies CASSPSGIYTDTQYF. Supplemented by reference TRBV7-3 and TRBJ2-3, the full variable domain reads GAGVSQTPSNKVTEKGKYVELRCDPISGHTALYWYRQSLGQGPEFLIYFQGTGAADDSGLPNDRFFAVRPEGSVSTLKIQRTERGDSAVYLCASSPSGIYTDTQYFGPGTRLTVL.

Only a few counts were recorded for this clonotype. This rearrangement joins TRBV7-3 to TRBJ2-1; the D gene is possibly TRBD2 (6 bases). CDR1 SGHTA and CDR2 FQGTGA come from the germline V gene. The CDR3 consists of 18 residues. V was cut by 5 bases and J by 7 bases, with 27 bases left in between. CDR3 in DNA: TGTGCCAGCAGCCAAAACCCTACTAGCTCCCTTACGGGGAATGAGCAGTTCTTC. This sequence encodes CASSQNPTSSLTGNEQFF.

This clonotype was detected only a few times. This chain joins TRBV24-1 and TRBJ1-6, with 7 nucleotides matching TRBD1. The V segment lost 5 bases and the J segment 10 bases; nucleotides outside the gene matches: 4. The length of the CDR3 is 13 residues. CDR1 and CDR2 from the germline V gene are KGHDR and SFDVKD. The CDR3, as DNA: TGTGCCACCAGTGGGGGACAGTCGTCACCCCTCCACTTT. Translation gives CATSGGQSSPLHF.

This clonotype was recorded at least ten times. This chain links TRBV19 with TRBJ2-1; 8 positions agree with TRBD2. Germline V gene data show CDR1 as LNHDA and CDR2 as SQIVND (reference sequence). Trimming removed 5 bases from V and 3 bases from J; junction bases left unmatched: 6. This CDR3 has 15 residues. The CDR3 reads CASSLLAGDYNEQFF. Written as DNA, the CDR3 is TGTGCCAGTAGTCTCCTAGCGGGCGACTACAATGAGCAGTTCTTC. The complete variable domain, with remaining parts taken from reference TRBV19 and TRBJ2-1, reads DGGITQSPKYLFRKEGQNVTLSCEQNLNHDAMYWYRQDPGQGLRLIYYSQIVNDFQKGDIAEGYSVSREKKESFPLTVTSAQKNPTAFYLCASSLLAGDYNEQFFGPGTRLTVL.

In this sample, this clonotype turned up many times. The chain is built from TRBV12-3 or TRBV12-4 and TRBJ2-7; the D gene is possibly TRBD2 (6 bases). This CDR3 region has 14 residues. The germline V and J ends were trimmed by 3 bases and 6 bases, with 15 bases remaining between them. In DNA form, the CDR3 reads TGTGCCAGCAGTTTCTTGGAGGGCCCAGTCGAGCAGTACTTC. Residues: CASSFLEGPVEQYF.

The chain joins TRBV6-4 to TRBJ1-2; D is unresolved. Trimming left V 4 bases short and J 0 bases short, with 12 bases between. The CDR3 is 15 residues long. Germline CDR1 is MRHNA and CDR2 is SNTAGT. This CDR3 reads CASSAFQSSNYGYTF. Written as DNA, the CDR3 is TGTGCCAGCAGTGCGTTTCAGAGTTCTAACTATGGCTACACCTTC.

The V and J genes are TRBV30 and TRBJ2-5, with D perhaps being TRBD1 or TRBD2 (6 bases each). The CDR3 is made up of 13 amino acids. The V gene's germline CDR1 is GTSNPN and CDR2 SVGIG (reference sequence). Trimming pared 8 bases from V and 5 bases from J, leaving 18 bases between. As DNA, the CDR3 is TGTGCCGGAACGGCCGAGGGGGGTGAGACCCAGTACTTC. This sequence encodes CAGTAEGGETQYF.

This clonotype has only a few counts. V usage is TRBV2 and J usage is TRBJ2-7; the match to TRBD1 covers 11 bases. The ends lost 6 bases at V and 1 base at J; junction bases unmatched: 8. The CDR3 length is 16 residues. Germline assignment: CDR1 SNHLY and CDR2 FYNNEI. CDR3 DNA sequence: TGTGCCAGCAGCTCCCGGACAGGGGGCAAGTCCTACGAGCAGTACTTC. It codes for CASSSRTGGKSYEQYF.

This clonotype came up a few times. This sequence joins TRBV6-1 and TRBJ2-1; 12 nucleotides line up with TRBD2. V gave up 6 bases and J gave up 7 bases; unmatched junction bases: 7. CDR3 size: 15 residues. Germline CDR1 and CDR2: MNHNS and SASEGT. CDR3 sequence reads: CASRTGLAGGNEQFF. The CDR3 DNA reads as TGTGCCAGCAGGACCGGCCTAGCGGGAGGGAATGAGCAGTTCTTC.

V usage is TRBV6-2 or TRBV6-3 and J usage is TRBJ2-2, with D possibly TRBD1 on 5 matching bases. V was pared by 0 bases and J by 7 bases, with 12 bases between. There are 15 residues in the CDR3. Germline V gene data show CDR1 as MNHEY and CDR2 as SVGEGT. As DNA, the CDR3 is TGTGCCAGCAGTTACTCGCAGGGTCGGATCGGGGAGCTGTTTTTT. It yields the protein CASSYSQGRIGELFF.

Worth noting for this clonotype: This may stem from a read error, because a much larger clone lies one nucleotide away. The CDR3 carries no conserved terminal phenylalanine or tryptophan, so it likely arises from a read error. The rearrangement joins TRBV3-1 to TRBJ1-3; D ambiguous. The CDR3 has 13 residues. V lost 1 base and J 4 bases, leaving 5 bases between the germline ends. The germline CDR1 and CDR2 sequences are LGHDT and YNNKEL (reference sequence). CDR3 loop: CASSQGQGNTIYS. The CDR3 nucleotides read TGTGCCAGCAGCCAAGGGCAAGGAAACACCATATATTCT.